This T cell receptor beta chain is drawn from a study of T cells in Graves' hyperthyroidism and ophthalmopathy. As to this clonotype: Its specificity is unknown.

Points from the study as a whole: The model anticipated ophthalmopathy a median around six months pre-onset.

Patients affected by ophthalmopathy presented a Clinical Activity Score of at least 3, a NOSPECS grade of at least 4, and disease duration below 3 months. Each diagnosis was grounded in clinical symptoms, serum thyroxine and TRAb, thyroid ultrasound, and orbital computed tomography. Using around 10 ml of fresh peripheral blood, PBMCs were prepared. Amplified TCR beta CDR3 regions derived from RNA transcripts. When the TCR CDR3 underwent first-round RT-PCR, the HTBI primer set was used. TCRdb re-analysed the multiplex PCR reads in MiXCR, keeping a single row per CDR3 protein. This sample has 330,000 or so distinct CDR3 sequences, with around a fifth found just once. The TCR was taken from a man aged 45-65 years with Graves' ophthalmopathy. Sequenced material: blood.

CDR3 nucleotides: TGTGCCAGCAGTTTAAGGTCGCCGGGGATATCCAATCAGCCCCAGCATTTT. This codes for CASSLRSPGISNQPQHF. This rearrangement joins TRBV12-3 or TRBV12-4 to TRBJ1-5; D uncertain. Trimming removed 2 bases at V and 3 bases at J, with 17 bases between. This CDR3 is 17 amino acids long.